The clone carrying this T cell receptor beta chain has only a few counts. Its antigen is not identified. The CDR3 is 16 residues long. V was cut by 0 bases and J by 4 bases, with 16 bases left in between. The germline V gene encodes CDR1 SGHRS and CDR2 YFSETQ. TCRdb itself ran the RACE reads through MiXCR, one entry per CDR3 protein. In the table there are roughly 180,000 distinct CDR3 sequences, more than 12% of which are singletons. These data come from a study of human T cells and chemical hapten exposure. Overall study context: Each patient's scalp received weekly diphenylcyclopropenone throughout the approximately 24-week study. Patients, a majority of them female, were diagnosed with alopecia areata, totalis or universalis. Small differences in pooled library volume mainly drove the variation in TCR yields per sample. Study conclusions and caveats: Among expanded TCRs, significantly more large CDR3 similarity clusters formed than among controls.

Documented time point: patch test 1, 2 weeks after DPC sensitization. Stated treatment: therapeutic diphenylcyclopropenone sensitization with weekly scalp DPC. J is TRBJ1-1 and V is TRBV5-1, with a possible D match to TRBD1 (6 bases). Material: whole blood, obtained in connection with sensitization to the hapten diphenylcyclopropenone (DPC). The receptor was isolated from a woman aged 30 to 39 with alopecia areata. Some clones in this sample may be carry-over from other donors' samples. The CDR3 sequence: CASSLDGQGPGTEAFF. CDR3 DNA sequence: TGCGCCAGCAGCTTGGATGGGCAGGGGCCGGGCACTGAAGCTTTCTTT.